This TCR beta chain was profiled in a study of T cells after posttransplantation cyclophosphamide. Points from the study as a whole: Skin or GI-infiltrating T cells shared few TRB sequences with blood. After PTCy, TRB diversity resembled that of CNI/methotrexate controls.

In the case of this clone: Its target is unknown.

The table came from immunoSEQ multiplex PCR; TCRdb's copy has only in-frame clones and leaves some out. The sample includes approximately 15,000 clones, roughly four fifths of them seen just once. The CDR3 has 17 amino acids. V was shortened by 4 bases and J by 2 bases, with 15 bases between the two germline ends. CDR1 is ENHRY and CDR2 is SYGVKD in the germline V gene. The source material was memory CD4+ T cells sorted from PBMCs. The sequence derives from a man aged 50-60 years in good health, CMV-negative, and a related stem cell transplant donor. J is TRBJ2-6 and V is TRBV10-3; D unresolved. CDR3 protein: CAISARVGSTGANVLTF. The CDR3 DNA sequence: TGTGCCATCAGTGCCCGGGTTGGAAGTACTGGGGCCAACGTCCTGACTTTC.